A single TCR beta chain is shown here with its context. What it binds is unknown. Stated time point: blood 4 weeks post-SBRT, at nephrectomy. Indicated treatment: 15 Gy SBRT to primary tumor, nephrectomy 4 weeks later. Germline V gives CDR1 MGHRA, CDR2 YSYEKL. V was shortened by 1 base and J by 1 base, with 11 bases between the two germline ends. The CDR3 is made up of 16 amino acids. These data come from a study of radiation and T cells in renal cell carcinoma. Study observations and caveats: No pretreatment tumor biopsies were available for baseline clonotypes.

Repertoires were generated with immunoSEQ multiplex PCR, while TCRdb's copy carries only in-frame clones and drops some. The table shows about 43,000 clones, with about 82% occurring only once. V is TRBV4-1 and J is TRBJ2-1, with D hard to call. Sequencing used blood, obtained from a patient whose treatment included radiotherapy and nephrectomy. The clonotype originates from an older woman with renal cell carcinoma. As DNA, the CDR3 is TGCGCCAGCAGCCAAGTCGACTTAATTTCCTACAATGAGCAGTTCTTC. Translation gives CASSQVDLISYNEQFF.